The rows below give T cell receptor beta chains drawn from one sample of a study of blood T cell repertoires in COVID-19. Libraries were prepared by immunoSEQ multiplex PCR; TCRdb keeps only in-frame clonotypes and omits some of them. The sample lists a few hundred thousand clones; around 87% were seen once. The sample consisted of PBMCs or T cells enriched from blood (not recorded which). All receptors come from a man between 18 and 35 years old who had recovered from COVID-19. CDR3s include the opening cysteine and the closing phenylalanine or tryptophan. The D gene is left open where the match is weak. Clone size appears in some rows only: once, few, many, or a class for an expanded clone.

V	J	size	D	CDR3	DNA
TRBV9	TRBJ1-1	NA	NA	CASSVDFGLTEAFF	TGTGCCAGCAGCGTAGATTTTGGCCTCACTGAAGCTTTCTTT
TRBV19	TRBJ1-2	NA	NA	CASKGNGYTF	TGTGCCAGTAAGGGGAATGGCTACACCTTC
TRBV10-3	TRBJ1-4	NA	NA	CAISELVGDNEKLFF	TGTGCCATCAGTGAGCTTGTAGGGGATAATGAAAAACTGTTTTTT
TRBV5-1	TRBJ1-5	few	NA	CASSLSGSSNQPQHF	TGCGCCAGCAGCTTATCAGGGTCTAGCAATCAGCCCCAGCATTTT
TRBV30	TRBJ1-6	NA	TRBD1	CAWIDRGASYNSPLHF	TGTGCCTGGATCGACAGGGGAGCATCCTATAATTCACCCCTCCACTTT
TRBV10-3	TRBJ2-3	NA	NA	CAISESREDTQYF	TGTGCCATCAGTGAGTCTCGGGAGGATACGCAGTATTTT
TRBV6-5	TRBJ1-6	NA	NA	CASSLGVGNSPLHF	TGTGCCAGCAGTTTAGGGGTGGGGAATTCACCCCTCCACTTT
TRBV28	TRBJ1-2	NA	NA	CASGRQTNYGYTF	TGTGCCAGCGGTCGACAGACCAACTATGGCTACACCTTC
TRBV14	TRBJ2-7	NA	NA	CASSPLGQLSYEQYF	TGTGCCAGCAGCCCATTAGGACAGCTCTCCTACGAGCAGTACTTC
TRBV4-1	TRBJ1-6	NA	TRBD1	CASSSSGTDNSPLHF	TGCGCCAGCAGCAGCTCCGGGACAGATAATTCACCCCTCCACTTT
TRBV7-8	TRBJ1-1	NA	NA	CASSLTSGREPNTEAFF	TGTGCCAGCAGCTTAACTTCCGGCAGGGAACCGAACACTGAAGCTTTCTTT
TRBV7-2	TRBJ1-5	NA	TRBD1	CASSLWADWAGGSQPQHF	TGTGCCAGCAGCTTATGGGCCGATTGGGCAGGGGGCAGTCAGCCCCAGCATTTT
TRBV6-5	TRBJ1-6	once	TRBD1	CASSLTGGSSSPLHF	TGTGCCAGCTCCTTGACAGGGGGATCGAGTTCACCCCTCCACTTT
TRBV5-1	TRBJ2-7	NA	TRBD1	CASSPGTARAYEQYF	TGCGCCAGCAGCCCTGGGACAGCGAGGGCCTACGAGCAGTACTTC
TRBV5-1	TRBJ2-7	once	NA	CASTWAPSIYEQYF	TGCGCCAGCACTTGGGCCCCCTCGATCTACGAGCAGTACTTC
TRBV28	TRBJ1-2	NA	TRBD1	CATRQGAPNYGYTF	TGTGCCACCCGACAGGGGGCGCCTAACTATGGCTACACCTTC
TRBV4-1	TRBJ2-7	NA	TRBD2	CASSQEPSGTSVYEQYF	TGCGCCAGCAGCCAAGAGCCGTCGGGGACTAGCGTCTACGAGCAGTACTTC
TRBV11-2	TRBJ2-7	NA	NA	CASSLEQDFYEQYF	TGTGCCAGCAGCTTAGAACAGGATTTTTACGAGCAGTACTTC
TRBV7-2	TRBJ2-2	NA	NA	CASSLVDLRSGELFF	TGTGCCAGCAGCTTAGTCGATTTGAGGTCCGGGGAGCTGTTTTTT
TRBV18	TRBJ1-2	NA	NA	CASSPGTGNYGYTF	TGTGCCAGCTCACCCGGGACTGGAAACTATGGCTACACCTTC
TRBV3-1/TRBV3-2	TRBJ1-1	NA	NA	CASSQDQSPSWNTEAFF	TGTGCCAGCAGCCAAGATCAAAGCCCATCGTGGAACACTGAAGCTTTCTTT
TRBV7-7	TRBJ2-2	NA	TRBD1	CASSPDREWTGELFF	TGTGCCAGCAGCCCGGACAGGGAATGGACCGGGGAGCTGTTTTTT
TRBV19	TRBJ2-6	NA	TRBD1	CASSIPPDRVPPGANVLTF	TGTGCCAGTAGTATACCCCCTGACAGGGTCCCCCCTGGGGCCAACGTCCTGACTTTC
TRBV19	TRBJ1-1	NA	TRBD1	CASSTWDSEAFF	TGTGCCAGTAGTACCTGGGACAGTGAAGCTTTCTTT
TRBV2	TRBJ1-1	NA	NA	CASSGLSARDEAFF	TGTGCCAGCAGTGGATTGTCCGCGAGGGATGAAGCTTTCTTT
TRBV11-3	TRBJ2-7	NA	TRBD1	CASSLGTGTAFYEQYF	TGTGCCAGCAGCTTAGGTACGGGGACAGCGTTTTACGAGCAGTACTTC
TRBV19	TRBJ2-3	NA	NA	CASSTQRAQQYF	TGTGCCAGTAGTACCCAGCGGGCCCAGCAGTATTTT
TRBV28	TRBJ2-7	NA	NA	CASSATRPGYSSYEQYF	TGTGCCAGCAGTGCCACCCGACCAGGGTATAGTTCCTACGAGCAGTACTTC
TRBV9	TRBJ2-2	NA	NA	CARRAGELFF	TGTGCCAGGAGGGCCGGGGAGCTGTTTTTT
TRBV7-8	TRBJ1-2	once	NA	CASSLALGGVRTFSGYTF	TGTGCCAGCAGCTTAGCGTTAGGTGGGGTTAGGACATTCAGCGGCTACACCTTC
TRBV4-1	TRBJ2-2	NA	NA	CASSQGRGNTGELFF	TGCGCCAGCAGCCAAGGGAGAGGAAACACCGGGGAGCTGTTTTTT
TRBV5-8	TRBJ1-4	NA	NA	CASSLLRRTNEKLFF	TGTGCCAGCAGCTTGCTGAGGCGGACTAATGAAAAACTGTTTTTT
TRBV19	TRBJ2-1	NA	TRBD2	CASSVSGGVLFF	TGTGCCAGTAGTGTTAGCGGGGGGGTTTTGTTCTTC
TRBV27	TRBJ2-3	once	TRBD2	CASKVAGRLTDTQYF	TGTGCCAGCAAAGTAGCGGGACGACTCACAGATACGCAGTATTTT
TRBV27	TRBJ2-1	NA	NA	CASSLLNNEQFF	TGTGCCAGCAGTTTACTTAACAATGAGCAGTTCTTC
TRBV10-3	TRBJ2-3	NA	NA	CAISESRGTDTQYF	TGTGCCATCAGTGAGTCTAGAGGAACAGATACGCAGTATTTT
TRBV9	TRBJ2-2	NA	TRBD2	CASSVEERGTGELFF	TGTGCCAGCAGCGTAGAGGAGCGGGGCACCGGGGAGCTGTTTTTT